Following are 17 T cell receptor beta chains from one sample sequenced in a study of CD8 T cells in Susac syndrome. After extraction with the RNeasy kit, about 0.45 to 1 ug of the RNA was reverse transcribed using random hexamers. MiXCR was run by TCRdb on the immunoSEQ multiplex PCR reads, yielding one entry per CDR3 protein. The repertoire holds 300,000 or so distinct CDR3 sequences, about 91% seen once, with over 0.065% in the top ten. Sample: CD4+ T cells from PBMCs. The source of these receptors is a human donor with multiple sclerosis.

The rearrangement links TRBV11-2 to TRBJ1-4, with 11 bases identical to TRBD1. In germline, CDR1 is SGHAT, CDR2 FQNNGV. The CDR3 length is 15 residues. J lost 5 bases, V lost 3 bases, and 2 bases had no gene match. This chain's CDR3 is CASSFGDRGNEKLFF. The CDR3 nucleotides are TGTGCCAGCAGCTTCGGGGACAGGGGGAATGAAAAACTGTTTTTT.

The rearrangement joins TRBV7-3 to TRBJ1-1; D gene uncertain. V was cut by 2 bases and J by 11 bases, with 15 bases left in between. The CDR3 is 13 amino acids. Germline CDR1 is SGHTA and CDR2 is FQGTGA. DNA for the CDR3: TGTGCCAGCAGCTTAGGCACGGGGTTCAATGCTTTCTTT. This encodes CASSLGTGFNAFF. The full variable domain, in which reference TRBV7-3 and TRBJ1-1 provide the parts outside the CDR3, is GAGVSQTPSNKVTEKGKYVELRCDPISGHTALYWYRQSLGQGPEFLIYFQGTGAADDSGLPNDRFFAVRPEGSVSTLKIQRTERGDSAVYLCASSLGTGFNAFFGQGTRLTVV.

The V call is TRBV4-2, the J call TRBJ1-3; 9 nucleotides line up with TRBD1. This CDR3 spans 15 amino acids. The germline V gene has CDR1 LGHNA and CDR2 YNFKEQ. With V trimmed by 3 bases and J by 8 bases, 8 bases remained unmatched. CDR3 sequence: CASSQEGQGFYTIYF. DNA of the CDR3: TGTGCCAGCAGCCAGGAGGGACAGGGTTTCTACACCATATATTTT.

The chain carries TRBV20-1 and TRBJ1-6; D is uncertain. Trimming pared 0 bases from V and 5 bases from J, leaving 14 bases between. There are 16 residues in the CDR3. From germline, CDR1 is DFQATT and CDR2 SNEGSKA (reference sequence). Written as DNA, the CDR3 is TGCAGTGCTAGAGATGGAGGGCCTAGGAATAATTCACCCCTCCACTTT. As protein: CSARDGGPRNNSPLHF.

The rearrangement uses TRBV20-1 and TRBJ1-1; D is undetermined. This CDR3 region has 13 residues. Per the germline V gene, CDR1 is DFQATT and CDR2 is SNEGSKA (reference sequence). V lost 3 bases and J 6 bases, leaving 14 bases between the germline ends. The CDR3 nucleotides read TGCAGTGCTAGGAAAGCGGGCACCCCTGAAGCTTTCTTT. As protein: CSARKAGTPEAFF.

V is TRBV4-2 and J is TRBJ1-1, with 7 positions matching TRBD1. This CDR3 is 19 amino acids long. Trimming at V came to 0 bases and at J to 0 bases, leaving 13 bases not matched to a gene. Germline V gives CDR1 LGHNA, CDR2 YNFKEQ. The CDR3 sequence is CASSQDGGWGQRMNTEAFF. The CDR3 coding sequence is TGTGCCAGCAGCCAAGATGGGGGGTGGGGACAGCGCATGAACACTGAAGCTTTCTTT.

This clonotype was recorded once. V is TRBV10-3 and J is TRBJ1-1; the D gene is possibly TRBD1 (6 bases). This CDR3 contains 14 residues. Germline values: CDR1 ENHRY, CDR2 SYGVKD. The V end lost 4 bases, the J end lost 1 base, and 10 bases lay between the germline ends. The CDR3 sequence: CAISVEGGNTEAFF. DNA of the CDR3: TGTGCCATCAGTGTTGAGGGGGGGAACACTGAAGCTTTCTTT.

The rearrangement joins TRBV2 to TRBJ2-5; D possibly corresponds to TRBD2 (6 bases). V was shortened by 5 bases and J by 9 bases, with 22 bases between the two germline ends. The germline V gene has CDR1 SNHLY and CDR2 FYNNEI. The CDR3 has 15 residues. Here the CDR3 DNA reads TGTGCCAGCAGTCCCGTAGGGACGGAGGGAAGGGCCCAGTACTTC. It encodes CASSPVGTEGRAQYF.

The chain joins TRBV6-2 or TRBV6-3 to TRBJ2-5; D gene ambiguous. There are 13 residues in the CDR3. V lost 6 bases and J lost 3, with 11 bases in between. CDR1 is MNHEY and CDR2 is SVGEGT in the germline V gene. The CDR3: CASSFLREETQYF. The CDR3 nucleotides read TGTGCCAGCAGCTTCCTCCGAGAAGAGACCCAGTACTTC.

The chain couples TRBV2 to TRBJ2-2, with D possibly called TRBD1 or TRBD2 (5 bases each). This CDR3 contains 15 residues. The V end lost 6 bases, the J end lost 6 bases, and 17 bases lay between the germline ends. Germline V lookup: CDR1 SNHLY, CDR2 FYNNEI. The CDR3 region has the DNA TGTGCCAGCAGCGGGGACCCCCCGGACGCCGGGGAGCTGTTTTTT. This gives the protein CASSGDPPDAGELFF.

This clonotype was seen once. The J gene is TRBJ2-1, the V gene TRBV5-1; TRBD1 matches at 7 bases. Germline V gives CDR1 SGHRS, CDR2 YFSETQ. The CDR3 is 15 residues long. Trimming at V came to 0 bases and at J to 5 bases, leaving 5 bases not matched to a gene. As DNA, the CDR3 is TGCGCCAGCAGCTTGGTAGGACAGGAAAACAATGAGCAGTTCTTC. Encoded protein: CASSLVGQENNEQFF.

The chain joins TRBV29-1 to TRBJ1-5; D might be TRBD1 (5 bases). Per the germline V gene, CDR1 is SQVTM and CDR2 is ANQGSEA. This CDR3 is 13 amino acids long. V was cut by 4 bases and J by 11 bases, with 18 bases left in between. DNA of the CDR3: TGCAGCGTTGTATTGACGGACTGGGGGGCCCAGCATTTT. Amino acids: CSVVLTDWGAQHF.

The chain employs TRBV14 and TRBJ2-1, with D perhaps being TRBD1 or TRBD2 (6 bases each). The CDR3 runs 17 residues. Germline CDR1 reads SGHDN; CDR2 reads FVKESK. V lost 4 bases to trimming and J lost 6 bases, with 22 bases between them. CDR3 sequence (DNA): TGTGCCAGCAGCCTCCTCGGGGGCCCAAGGGCTGGCAATGAGCAGTTCTTC. Encoded protein: CASSLLGGPRAGNEQFF.

The chain recombines TRBV29-1 with TRBJ2-1, with a possible D match to TRBD2 (7 bases). The germline V and J ends were trimmed by 4 bases and 7 bases, with 17 bases remaining between them. The CDR3 has 14 residues. Looked up from germline, CDR1 is SQVTM and CDR2 is ANQGSEA. The CDR3 loop is CSVVGLADRNEQFF. CDR3 bases: TGCAGCGTTGTAGGGCTAGCGGACAGAAATGAGCAGTTCTTC.

The sample holds one count of this clonotype. The chain has TRBV10-3 and TRBJ2-5, with no clear D. Trimming took off 11 bases at V and 0 bases at J, with 10 bases between the two ends. Germline V CDR1 and CDR2: ENHRY, SYGVKD. The CDR3 is made up of 12 amino acids. The CDR3: CACSEYQETQYF. CDR3 coding DNA: TGTGCCTGTTCCGAGTACCAAGAGACCCAGTACTTC.

This clonotype was detected once. The chain has TRBV24-1 and TRBJ2-3, with 14 positions matching TRBD2. The germline CDR1 and CDR2 sequences are KGHDR and SFDVKD. This CDR3 contains 15 residues. The junction had 6 bases not matched to a gene; V was cut back by 9 bases and J by 5 bases. CDR3 amino acids: CATAIGTSGGDTQYF. The CDR3 DNA sequence: TGTGCCACCGCGATCGGGACTAGCGGGGGAGATACGCAGTATTTT.

This clonotype was counted once. V gene TRBV2 combines with J gene TRBJ2-3; D may be TRBD1 or TRBD2 (5 bases each). V lost 6 bases to trimming and J lost 2 bases, with 21 bases between them. Germline lookup yields CDR1 SNHLY and CDR2 FYNNEI. The CDR3 runs 17 residues. The CDR3 spells CASSAWGFSGPTDTQYF. CDR3 in DNA: TGTGCCAGCAGCGCCTGGGGGTTCTCGGGGCCCACAGATACGCAGTATTTT. Filled out from reference TRBV2 and TRBJ2-3, the complete variable domain reads EPEVTQTPSHQVTQMGQEVILRCVPISNHLYFYWYRQILGQKVEFLVSFYNNEISEKSEIFDDQFSVERPDGSNFTLKIRSTKLEDSAMYFCASSAWGFSGPTDTQYFGPGTRLTVL.